This T cell receptor (beta chain) is from a study of CD8 T cells in Susac syndrome. With random hexamers, reverse transcription was performed on 0.5 to 1 ug of RNA. MiXCR was run by TCRdb on the immunoSEQ multiplex PCR reads, yielding one entry per CDR3 protein. This table has some 130,000 distinct CDR3 sequences, 85% to 95% appearing once. Trimming removed 4 bases at V and 13 bases at J, with 16 bases between. The CDR3 loop spans 12 amino acids. CDR1 is MDHEN and CDR2 is SYDVKM in the germline V gene. The sequencing input was CD8+ T cells from PBMCs. The receptor was derived from a human donor with Susac syndrome. The J gene is TRBJ2-5, the V gene TRBV28; the D is unclear. The CDR3 DNA reads TGTGCCAGCAGTTCCGGCTCAGGCAGCCCGTACTTC. Its protein is CASSSGSGSPYF.